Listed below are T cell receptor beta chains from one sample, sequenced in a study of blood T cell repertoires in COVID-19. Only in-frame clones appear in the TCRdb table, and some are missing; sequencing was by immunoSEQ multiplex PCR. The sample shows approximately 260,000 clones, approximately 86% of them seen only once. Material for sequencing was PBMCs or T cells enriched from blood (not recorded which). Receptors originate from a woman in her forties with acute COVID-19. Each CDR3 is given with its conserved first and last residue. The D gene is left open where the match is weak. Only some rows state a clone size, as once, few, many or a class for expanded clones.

CDR3 protein: CASSPGLAGNNEQFF
CDR3 DNA: TGTGCCAGCAGCCCGGGACTAGCGGGAAACAATGAGCAGTTCTTC
J gene: TRBJ2-1
D gene: TRBD2
V gene: TRBV3-1/TRBV3-2
clone size: NA

CDR3 protein: CASSLDAGTNEQYF
CDR3 DNA: TGTGCCAGCAGCTTAGATGCGGGGACGAACGAGCAGTACTTC
J gene: TRBJ2-7
D gene: NA
V gene: TRBV11-3
clone size: NA

CDR3 protein: CASSLDRVGEQFF
CDR3 DNA: TGTGCCAGCAGCTTAGACAGGGTTGGTGAGCAGTTCTTC
J gene: TRBJ2-1
D gene: NA
V gene: TRBV11-3
clone size: NA

CDR3 protein: CASSLESGETQYF
CDR3 DNA: TGTGCCAGCAGCCTAGAGAGTGGAGAGACCCAGTACTTC
J gene: TRBJ2-5
D gene: NA
V gene: TRBV7-9
clone size: NA

CDR3 protein: CASGDRGSNSPLHF
CDR3 DNA: TGTGCCAGCGGGGATAGGGGATCCAATTCACCCCTCCACTTT
J gene: TRBJ1-6
D gene: NA
V gene: TRBV2
clone size: NA

CDR3 protein: CASSAQGYYNEQFF
CDR3 DNA: TGTGCCAGCAGTGCACAGGGATACTACAATGAGCAGTTCTTC
J gene: TRBJ2-1
D gene: NA
V gene: TRBV27
clone size: NA

CDR3 protein: CASGFSFEGQLRVGNQPQHF
CDR3 DNA: TGTGCTAGTGGTTTCTCCTTCGAGGGACAGTTAAGGGTCGGCAATCAGCCCCAGCATTTT
J gene: TRBJ1-5
D gene: TRBD1
V gene: TRBV12-5
clone size: NA

CDR3 protein: CASSLLGVGTGGVYEQYF
CDR3 DNA: TGTGCCAGCAGCTTACTTGGCGTTGGTACAGGGGGGGTCTACGAGCAGTACTTC
J gene: TRBJ2-7
D gene: NA
V gene: TRBV11-2
clone size: NA

CDR3 protein: CASSLDGQLYNSPLHF
CDR3 DNA: TGTGCCAGCAGCTTAGATGGACAGCTATATAATTCACCCCTCCACTTT
J gene: TRBJ1-6
D gene: NA
V gene: TRBV11-3
clone size: once

CDR3 protein: CASSFLGNYGYTF
CDR3 DNA: TGTGCCAGCAGCTTCCTAGGTAACTATGGCTACACCTTC
J gene: TRBJ1-2
D gene: NA
V gene: TRBV13
clone size: once

CDR3 protein: CASSQLRGGGGTEAFF
CDR3 DNA: TGCGCCAGCAGCCAGTTAAGGGGCGGCGGGGGCACTGAAGCTTTCTTT
J gene: TRBJ1-1
D gene: NA
V gene: TRBV4-1
clone size: NA

CDR3 protein: CASSIDKGPYGYTF
CDR3 DNA: TGTGCCAGTAGTATTGACAAAGGTCCCTATGGCTACACCTTC
J gene: TRBJ1-2
D gene: NA
V gene: TRBV19
clone size: NA

CDR3 protein: CASSLQGSGYTF
CDR3 DNA: TGTGCCAGCAGCTTACAGGGGTCTGGCTACACCTTC
J gene: TRBJ1-2
D gene: NA
V gene: TRBV13
clone size: NA

CDR3 protein: CASRLRLAGGKSSYNEQFF
CDR3 DNA: TGTGCAAGTCGCTTGCGACTAGCGGGAGGGAAAAGCTCCTACAATGAGCAGTTCTTC
J gene: TRBJ2-1
D gene: NA
V gene: TRBV12-2
clone size: few

CDR3 protein: CSVTYTSGTGNTGELFF
CDR3 DNA: TGCAGCGTTACCTATACTTCCGGGACAGGGAACACCGGGGAGCTGTTTTTT
J gene: TRBJ2-2
D gene: TRBD1
V gene: TRBV29-1
clone size: few

CDR3 protein: CASGPRQARDEQYF
CDR3 DNA: TGTGCCAGTGGGCCGAGACAGGCCCGCGACGAGCAGTACTTC
J gene: TRBJ2-7
D gene: NA
V gene: TRBV19
clone size: NA

CDR3 protein: CASSRDRNTEAFF
CDR3 DNA: TGTGCCAGCAGCCGCGACAGGAACACTGAAGCTTTCTTT
J gene: TRBJ1-1
D gene: NA
V gene: TRBV5-8
clone size: few

CDR3 protein: CASSRDRQAEAFF
CDR3 DNA: TGTGCCAGCAGCAGAGACAGGCAGGCTGAAGCTTTCTTT
J gene: TRBJ1-1
D gene: NA
V gene: TRBV3-1/TRBV3-2
clone size: NA

CDR3 protein: CASSVDILSGNTIYF
CDR3 DNA: TGTGCCAGCAGTGTGGACATTCTCTCTGGAAACACCATATATTTT
J gene: TRBJ1-3
D gene: NA
V gene: TRBV2
clone size: NA

CDR3 protein: CASRRTGGYDSGANVLTF
CDR3 DNA: TGTGCCAGCAGACGTACAGGGGGCTACGACTCTGGGGCCAACGTCCTGACTTTC
J gene: TRBJ2-6
D gene: TRBD1
V gene: TRBV2
clone size: NA

CDR3 protein: CASSQGIGRTDTQYF
CDR3 DNA: TGTGCCAGCAGCCAAGGGATCGGGAGGACAGATACGCAGTATTTT
J gene: TRBJ2-3
D gene: TRBD2
V gene: TRBV3-1/TRBV3-2
clone size: NA

CDR3 protein: CASSPGTSGIYEQYF
CDR3 DNA: TGTGCCAGCAGTCCCGGGACTAGCGGGATTTACGAGCAGTACTTC
J gene: TRBJ2-7
D gene: TRBD2
V gene: TRBV27
clone size: NA

CDR3 protein: CASSPDRDSTEAFF
CDR3 DNA: TGTGCCAGCAGCCCGGACAGGGATTCGACTGAAGCTTTCTTT
J gene: TRBJ1-1
D gene: TRBD1
V gene: TRBV7-9
clone size: NA

CDR3 protein: CASTRQDNQPQHF
CDR3 DNA: TGTGCCAGTACCCGACAGGACAATCAGCCCCAGCATTTT
J gene: TRBJ1-5
D gene: NA
V gene: TRBV19
clone size: NA

CDR3 protein: CASRPPGKGGYTF
CDR3 DNA: TGTGCCAGCAGACCTCCAGGGAAGGGGGGCTACACCTTC
J gene: TRBJ1-2
D gene: NA
V gene: TRBV12-3/TRBV12-4
clone size: NA

CDR3 protein: CASSRWTGLDPNEQFF
CDR3 DNA: TGTGCCAGCAGTCGGTGGACGGGACTTGACCCCAATGAGCAGTTCTTC
J gene: TRBJ2-1
D gene: NA
V gene: TRBV5-6
clone size: NA

CDR3 protein: CASSQDRANQPQHF
CDR3 DNA: TGTGCCAGCAGCCAGGACAGGGCAAATCAGCCCCAGCATTTT
J gene: TRBJ1-5
D gene: TRBD1
V gene: TRBV11-2
clone size: NA

CDR3 protein: CSAQRLYEQYF
CDR3 DNA: TGCAGTGCTCAGAGACTCTACGAGCAGTACTTC
J gene: TRBJ2-7
D gene: NA
V gene: TRBV20-1
clone size: few

CDR3 protein: CASSRPGVETQYF
CDR3 DNA: TGTGCCAGCAGCCGACCCGGAGTTGAGACCCAGTACTTC
J gene: TRBJ2-5
D gene: NA
V gene: TRBV5-5
clone size: NA

CDR3 protein: CASNLDSRPHLNYGYTF
CDR3 DNA: TGTGCCAGTAACCTCGACAGCCGACCCCACCTTAACTATGGCTACACCTTC
J gene: TRBJ1-2
D gene: NA
V gene: TRBV19
clone size: NA

CDR3 protein: CASSTDRTAYGYTF
CDR3 DNA: TGTGCCAGCAGCACCGACAGGACAGCCTATGGCTACACCTTC
J gene: TRBJ1-2
D gene: NA
V gene: TRBV5-6
clone size: NA

CDR3 protein: CASSSGTGVTGELFF
CDR3 DNA: TGCGCCAGCAGCTCCGGGACAGGGGTTACCGGGGAGCTGTTTTTT
J gene: TRBJ2-2
D gene: TRBD1
V gene: TRBV5-1
clone size: NA

CDR3 protein: CASAPETGDEKLFF
CDR3 DNA: TGTGCCAGCGCTCCGGAGACAGGGGACGAAAAACTGTTTTTT
J gene: TRBJ1-4
D gene: TRBD1
V gene: TRBV9
clone size: once

CDR3 protein: CASSLGTRTYEQYF
CDR3 DNA: TGTGCCAGCAGCTTGGGGACAAGAACCTACGAGCAGTACTTC
J gene: TRBJ2-7
D gene: NA
V gene: TRBV7-6
clone size: NA

CDR3 protein: CASKRSNQPQHF
CDR3 DNA: TGTGCCAGCAAACGGTCAAATCAGCCCCAGCATTTT
J gene: TRBJ1-5
D gene: NA
V gene: TRBV28
clone size: few

CDR3 protein: CASRKEREFADTQYF
CDR3 DNA: TGTGCCAGCCGGAAGGAGCGGGAGTTTGCAGATACGCAGTATTTT
J gene: TRBJ2-3
D gene: TRBD2
V gene: TRBV6-5
clone size: NA

CDR3 protein: CASSPDSNYGYTF
CDR3 DNA: TGTGCCAGCAGCCCGGACAGTAACTATGGCTACACCTTC
J gene: TRBJ1-2
D gene: NA
V gene: TRBV11-3
clone size: NA

CDR3 protein: CASSPGVAGVNEQFF
CDR3 DNA: TGTGCCAGCAGCCCGGGAGTGGCGGGAGTAAATGAGCAGTTCTTC
J gene: TRBJ2-1
D gene: TRBD2
V gene: TRBV9
clone size: NA

CDR3 protein: CASSSGRGNYNEQFF
CDR3 DNA: TGTGCCAGCTCGTCGGGGAGGGGAAACTACAATGAGCAGTTCTTC
J gene: TRBJ2-1
D gene: TRBD2
V gene: TRBV18
clone size: NA

CDR3 protein: CAWSAGGAQPQHF
CDR3 DNA: TGTGCCTGGAGTGCAGGGGGTGCTCAGCCCCAGCATTTT
J gene: TRBJ1-5
D gene: TRBD1
V gene: TRBV30
clone size: NA